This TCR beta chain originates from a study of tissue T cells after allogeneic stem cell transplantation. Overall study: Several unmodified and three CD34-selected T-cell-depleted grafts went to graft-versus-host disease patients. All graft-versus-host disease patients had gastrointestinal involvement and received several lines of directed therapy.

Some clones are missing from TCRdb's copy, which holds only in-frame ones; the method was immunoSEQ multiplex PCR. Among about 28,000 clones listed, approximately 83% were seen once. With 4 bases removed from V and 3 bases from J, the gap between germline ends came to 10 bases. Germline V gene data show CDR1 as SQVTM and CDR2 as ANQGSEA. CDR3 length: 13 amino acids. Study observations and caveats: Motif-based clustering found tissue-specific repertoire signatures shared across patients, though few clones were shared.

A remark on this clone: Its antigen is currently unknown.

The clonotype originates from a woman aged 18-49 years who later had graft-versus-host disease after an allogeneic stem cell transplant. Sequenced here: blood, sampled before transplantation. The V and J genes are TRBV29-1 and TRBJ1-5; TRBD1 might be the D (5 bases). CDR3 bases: TGCAGCGTTGTGGGGCAGAACAATCAGCCCCAGCATTTT. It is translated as CSVVGQNNQPQHF.